This T cell receptor (beta chain) is from a study of control samples from healthy donors and cancer patients (dated by TCRdb to between 2020 and 2021). The protocol used for the library was the immunoSEQ multiplex PCR assay. TCRdb carries this immuneACCESS record with in-frame sequences only. Its versions omit some clonotypes, under half of them owing to an unresolved V gene in the studies checked, with the rest unexplained. The sample table holds 80,000 to 100,000 clones, of which around three quarters were seen once. The top ten clonotypes cover about 11% of the sample. V ends up 2 bases short and J 5 bases short, with an unmatched junction base count of 8. The CDR3 holds 15 amino acids from the cysteine to the phenylalanine. Only the CDR3 part of the read is kept: 45 bases, read in frame from the first base. From the germline V gene, CDR1 is SGHTS and CDR2 is YDEGEE. Concerning this clone itself: What this receptor recognizes is not known. No base quality information exists; no much larger clone differs at one position.

Recombination joined TRBV5-8 with TRBJ2-7; TRBD2 agrees with 9 junctional bases. The specimen sequenced was blood. This TCR was recovered from a woman younger than 45 in good health. The CDR3 here reads CASSLSGAGGHEQYF. The DNA sequence is as follows: TGTGCCAGCAGCTTATCCGGGGCGGGGGGGCACGAGCAGTACTTC. Where the CDR3 stops, the reference TRBV5-8 and TRBJ2-7 genes take over; the full variable domain is EAGVTQSPTHLIKTRGQQATLRCSPISGHTSVYWYQQALGLGLQFLLWYDEGEERNRGNFPPRFSGRQFPNYSSELNVNALELEDSALYLCASSLSGAGGHEQYFGPGTRLTVT.